The present TCR beta chain was sequenced within a study of T cell repertoires in cytomegalovirus infection (dated by TCRdb to 2018 to 2020). About the study as a whole: Donor HLA type was relevant to the analysis, as public TCR beta signatures indicated carriage of CMV infection together with the matching HLA type. On the study overall, not on this receptor specifically: In the ex vivo response, HLA-C-restricted CMV-specific TCR beta clonotypes were dominant, and in two of eight donors the single most frequent clonotype came from this HLA-C-restricted group. Carriers of CMV infection plus the relevant HLA type were discriminated by the cumulative frequency of public TCR beta family members in the study cohort and in an independent roughly 350-donor cohort.

V has 6 bases trimmed and J has 7 bases trimmed; junction bases matching no gene number 7. Via the germline V gene, CDR1 is SQVTM and CDR2 ANQGSEA. The CDR3 starts with the cysteine, ends with the phenylalanine, and has 14 residues. Only the CDR3 portion is preserved as DNA: 42 bases, with reading frame beginning at the first base. The sequencer was an Illumina HiSeq 1500. TCRdb redid the processing of the public reads, applying fastp at Q25 and MiXCR, and retained in-frame beta chains. Merged by CDR3 protein, the rows form single entries marked with the most common genes and DNA. The sample table lists around 530,000 distinct CDR3 sequences, around a quarter of them with a count of one. The ten largest clones capture around 14% of the sample. About this clonotype itself: Its target antigen remains unknown. The sample holds no much larger clone one base away, and base qualities are not on file.

Material for sequencing was PBMCs. The sequence was obtained from a human donor in good health (CMV status not recorded). Some clones in this sample may be carry-over from other donors' samples. This chain joins TRBV29-1 to TRBJ1-4, with 11 middle bases fitting TRBD1. This receptor has the CDR3 CSVLPGQGVEKLFF. The DNA reads as follows: TGCAGCGTGCTTCCGGGACAGGGGGTTGAAAAACTGTTTTTT.